The clone carrying this TCR beta chain was seen many times. The sample belongs to a study of T-cell memory formation after mild COVID-19. The CDR3 totals 11 residues. V lost 10 bases and J 8 bases, leaving 12 bases between the germline ends. Germline values: CDR1 MNHEY, CDR2 SMNVEV (reference sequence). TCRdb reanalysed the 5' RACE reads using MiXCR and keeps one entry per CDR3 protein. The sample carries under 300,000 distinct CDR3 sequences, around 8% recorded once. This receptor was taken from a man younger than 30 who had mild COVID-19 (a few samples of this study predate the infection). Cell type and time point are not known. The material sequenced was PBMCs or a T cell subset sorted from them (not recorded which). The chain employs TRBV27 and TRBJ2-1; no definite D call. As DNA, the CDR3 is TGTGCCACCGGCGCGAGTGATGAGCAGTTCTTC. Its protein product is CATGASDEQFF.